A selection of T cell receptor beta chains follows, all from one sample in a study of T cell responses to AZD1222 COVID-19 vaccine. The assay was immunoSEQ multiplex PCR, and TCRdb's table has in-frame clones only and misses some. This sample has over 95,000 clones, with roughly 90% found just once. The material was peripheral blood, obtained on day 0 of AZD1222 vaccination. Receptors originate from an adult in good health. The CDR3 runs from the conserved cysteine through the conserved F or W.

j_call v_call cdr3_aa
TRBJ1-3 TRBV9 CASSPRISGNTIYF
TRBJ2-7 TRBV14 CASSQGLAGALYEQYF
TRBJ2-7 TRBV7-9 CASSSDRGASLEQYF
TRBJ1-2 TRBV5-6 CASSSTGSVYGYTF
TRBJ1-2 TRBV19 CASRAGLDGYTF
TRBJ1-1 TRBV19 CASSSPGQGRVEAFF
TRBJ2-1 TRBV28 CASRKREGRTYNEQFF
TRBJ1-5 TRBV20-1 CSASQGAGQPQHF
TRBJ2-1 TRBV29-1 CSVDPSSGVNEQFF
TRBJ2-5 TRBV3-1/TRBV3-2 CASSLRTSGEIDQYF
TRBJ2-7 TRBV9 CASSLGLAGRYEQYF
TRBJ1-1 TRBV2 CASSVSEMNTEAFF
TRBJ2-3 TRBV5-8 CASSPYPGQITNTDTQYF
TRBJ2-7 TRBV7-2 CASSLTWGLGGVYEQYF
TRBJ2-7 TRBV23-1 CASSRGLAVYEQYF
TRBJ2-2 TRBV7-7 CASSLAGTGTGELFF
TRBJ1-1 TRBV5-1 CASSLDGGLNTEAFF
TRBJ1-2 TRBV19 CASSMHPGQDLIYGYTF
TRBJ2-1 TRBV6-1 CASSESNEQFF
TRBJ1-2 TRBV28 CASRGGQGRYGYTF
TRBJ2-7 TRBV29-1 CSVEDPGTGRYEQYF
TRBJ2-7 TRBV28 CASSFPWGPGEQYF
TRBJ1-1 TRBV10-1 CASSDTTWTEAFF
TRBJ2-7 TRBV5-6 CASSPVGRIHEQYF
TRBJ1-5 TRBV19 CASSASRGRNQPQHF
TRBJ2-1 TRBV29-1 CSVEGLLAGSYNEQFF
TRBJ1-1 TRBV30 CAWSDLGSTEAFF
TRBJ2-1 TRBV6-4 CASSDSRGGSYNEQFF
TRBJ1-2 TRBV10-3 CAISESRRQTYGYTF
TRBJ2-1 TRBV5-4 CASSGRKSDEQFF
TRBJ2-7 TRBV20-1 CSASPERWSLSEQYF
TRBJ1-5 TRBV27 CASSAQGSGANQPQHF
TRBJ2-3 TRBV29-1 CSVVRGRADTQYF